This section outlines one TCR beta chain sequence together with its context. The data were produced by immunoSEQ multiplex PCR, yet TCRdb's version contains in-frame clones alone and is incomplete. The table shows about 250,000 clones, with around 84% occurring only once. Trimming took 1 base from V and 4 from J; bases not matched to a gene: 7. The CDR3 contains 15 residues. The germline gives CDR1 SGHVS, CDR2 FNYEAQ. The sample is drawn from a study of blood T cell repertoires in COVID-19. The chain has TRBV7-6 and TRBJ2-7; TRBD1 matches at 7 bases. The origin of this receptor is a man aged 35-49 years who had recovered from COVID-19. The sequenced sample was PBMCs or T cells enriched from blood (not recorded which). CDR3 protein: CASSLGRAGGYEQYF. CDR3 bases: TGTGCCAGCAGCTTAGGGCGGGCAGGGGGTTACGAGCAGTACTTC.